This record looks at one T cell receptor (beta chain) sequence and its context. Antigen unknown. Stated time point: blood from clinic visit 5 months post-surgery; TSC patient then seizure free. The sequenced cases were selected for having the highest brain T cell transcript signatures. Pre-surgery treatment included at least one anti-epileptic drug. The sample is drawn from a study of brain T cells in children with intractable seizures. Profiled with immunoSEQ multiplex PCR; TCRdb holds only in-frame clones, not every one. The sample has about 340,000 clones; more than 85% are singletons. General study results and limits: Pre- and post-surgery blood differed in depth, so pre-surgery absences may be undersampling.

Specimen: peripheral blood, collected more than 4 months after surgery. This TCR was sampled from a boy in the first two years of life with tuberous sclerosis and intractable seizures.

Written as DNA, the CDR3 is TGCAGCGTTGTCGGACGGTACACTGAAGCTTTCTTT. Translating it yields CSVVGRYTEAFF. The chain recombines TRBV29-1 with TRBJ1-1; D is ambiguous. In germline, CDR1 is SQVTM, CDR2 ANQGSEA. With 4 bases removed from V and 3 bases from J, the gap between germline ends came to 9 bases. The CDR3 is 12 amino acids.